This T cell receptor beta chain was identified during a study of T cells in Graves' hyperthyroidism and ophthalmopathy. This clonotype was recorded at least ten times. Based on clinical symptoms, serum thyroxine and TRAb, thyroid ultrasound and orbital computed tomography, diagnoses were reached. V gave up 2 bases and J gave up 7 bases, with 9 bases separating them. CDR3 length: 13 amino acids. Per germline, CDR1 MGHRA and CDR2 YSYEKL. Authors of the study amplified TCR beta CDR3 regions from RNA transcripts. When the TCR CDR3 underwent first-round RT-PCR, the HTBI primer set was used. MiXCR, applied by TCRdb to the multiplex PCR reads, yields one record per CDR3 protein. The profile shows under 40,000 distinct CDR3 sequences, 40% to 65% of them singletons.

The sequencing sample was made of blood. The chain recombines TRBV4-1 with TRBJ1-3; D is undetermined. The receptor was isolated from a man aged 40-50 years with Graves' ophthalmopathy. The CDR3 DNA reads TGCGCCAGCAGCCAACCCGGAGGGAACACCATATATTTT. It specifies CASSQPGGNTIYF.